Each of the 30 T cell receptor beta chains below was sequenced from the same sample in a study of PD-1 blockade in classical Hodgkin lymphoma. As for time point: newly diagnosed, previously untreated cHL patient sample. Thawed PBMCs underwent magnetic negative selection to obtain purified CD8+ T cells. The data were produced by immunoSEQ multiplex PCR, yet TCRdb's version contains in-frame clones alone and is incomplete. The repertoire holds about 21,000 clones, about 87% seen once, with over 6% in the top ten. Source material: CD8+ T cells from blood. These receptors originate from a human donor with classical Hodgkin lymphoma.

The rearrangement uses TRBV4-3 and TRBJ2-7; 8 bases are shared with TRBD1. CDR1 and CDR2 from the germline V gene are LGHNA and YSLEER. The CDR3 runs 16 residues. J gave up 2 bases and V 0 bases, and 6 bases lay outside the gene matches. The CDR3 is CASSQDPRGLAYEQYF. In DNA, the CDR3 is TGCGCCAGCAGCCAAGATCCCAGGGGGCTTGCCTACGAGCAGTACTTC.

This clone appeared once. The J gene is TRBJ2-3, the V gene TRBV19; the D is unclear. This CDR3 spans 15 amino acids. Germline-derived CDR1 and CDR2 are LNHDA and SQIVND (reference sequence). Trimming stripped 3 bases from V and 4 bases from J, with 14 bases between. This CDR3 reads CASSIRGAGADTQYF. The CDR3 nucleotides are TGTGCCAGTAGTATTAGAGGAGCAGGCGCAGATACGCAGTATTTT.

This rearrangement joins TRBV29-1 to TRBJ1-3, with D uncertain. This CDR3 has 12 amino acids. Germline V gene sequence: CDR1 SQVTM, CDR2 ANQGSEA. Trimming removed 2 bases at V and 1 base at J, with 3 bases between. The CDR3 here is CSVENSGNTIYF. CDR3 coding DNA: TGCAGCGTTGAAAATTCTGGAAACACCATATATTTT.

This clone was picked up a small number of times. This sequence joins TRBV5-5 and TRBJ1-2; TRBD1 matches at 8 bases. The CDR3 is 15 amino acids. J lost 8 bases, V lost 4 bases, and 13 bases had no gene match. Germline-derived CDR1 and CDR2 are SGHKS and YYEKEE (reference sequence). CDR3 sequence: CASSTTPGQVTGYTF. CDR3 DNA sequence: TGTGCCAGCAGCACTACGCCGGGACAGGTTACCGGCTACACCTTC. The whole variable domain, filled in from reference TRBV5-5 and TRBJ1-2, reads DAGVTQSPTHLIKTRGQQVTLRCSPISGHKSVSWYQQVLGQGPQFIFQYYEKEERGRGNFPDRFSARQFPNYSSELNVNALLLGDSALYLCASSTTPGQVTGYTFGSGTRLTVV.

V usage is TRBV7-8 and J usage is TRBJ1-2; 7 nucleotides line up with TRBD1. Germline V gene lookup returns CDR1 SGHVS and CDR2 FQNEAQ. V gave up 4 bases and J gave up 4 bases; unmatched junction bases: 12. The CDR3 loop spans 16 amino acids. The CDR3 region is CASSSGTERQGYGYTF. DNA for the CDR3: TGTGCCAGCAGCTCCGGGACAGAACGTCAAGGCTATGGCTACACCTTC.

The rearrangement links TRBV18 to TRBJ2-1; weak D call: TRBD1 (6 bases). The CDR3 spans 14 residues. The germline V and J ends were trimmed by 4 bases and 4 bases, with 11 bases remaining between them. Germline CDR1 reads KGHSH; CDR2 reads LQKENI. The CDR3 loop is CASSLKQGYNEQFF. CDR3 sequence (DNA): TGTGCCAGCTCACTAAAACAGGGTTACAATGAGCAGTTCTTC.

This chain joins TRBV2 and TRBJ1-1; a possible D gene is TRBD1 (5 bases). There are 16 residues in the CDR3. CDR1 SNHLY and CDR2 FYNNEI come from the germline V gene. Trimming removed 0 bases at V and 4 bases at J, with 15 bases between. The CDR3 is CASSEAWGVRATEAFF. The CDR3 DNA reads TGTGCCAGCAGTGAAGCCTGGGGGGTACGGGCCACTGAAGCTTTCTTT.

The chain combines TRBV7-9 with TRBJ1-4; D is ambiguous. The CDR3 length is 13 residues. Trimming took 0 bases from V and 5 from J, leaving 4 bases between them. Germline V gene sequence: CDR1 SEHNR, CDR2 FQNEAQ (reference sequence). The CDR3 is CASSLAGNEKLFF. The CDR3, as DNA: TGTGCCAGCAGCTTAGCCGGGAATGAAAAACTGTTTTTT.

The CDR3 region has the DNA TGTGCCAGCAGCGGAGGGGATGTTGGCACAGATACGCAGTATTTT. Protein product: CASSGGDVGTDTQYF. This chain joins TRBV11-2 and TRBJ2-3, with a possible D match to TRBD2 (6 bases). This CDR3 is 15 amino acids long. Germline CDR1 reads SGHAT; CDR2 reads FQNNGV. With 5 bases removed from V and 1 base from J, the gap between germline ends came to 13 bases.

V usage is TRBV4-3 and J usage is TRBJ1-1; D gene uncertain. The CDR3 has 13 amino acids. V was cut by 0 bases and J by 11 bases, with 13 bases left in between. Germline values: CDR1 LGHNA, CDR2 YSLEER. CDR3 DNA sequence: TGCGCCAGCAGCCAAGAACCTGGAACTGTGGCTTTCTTT. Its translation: CASSQEPGTVAFF.

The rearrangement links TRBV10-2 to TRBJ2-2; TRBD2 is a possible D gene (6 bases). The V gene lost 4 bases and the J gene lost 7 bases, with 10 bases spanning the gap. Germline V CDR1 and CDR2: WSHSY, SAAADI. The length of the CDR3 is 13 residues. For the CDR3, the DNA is TGCGCCAGCAGTGGCCTGGGGGGCGGGGAGCTGTTTTTT. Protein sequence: CASSGLGGGELFF.

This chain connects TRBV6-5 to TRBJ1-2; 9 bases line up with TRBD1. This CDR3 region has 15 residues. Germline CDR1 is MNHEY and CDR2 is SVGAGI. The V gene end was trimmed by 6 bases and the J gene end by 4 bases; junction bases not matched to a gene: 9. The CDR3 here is CASRRDRGFFYGYTF. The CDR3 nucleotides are TGTGCCAGCAGACGAGACAGGGGGTTCTTCTATGGCTACACCTTC.

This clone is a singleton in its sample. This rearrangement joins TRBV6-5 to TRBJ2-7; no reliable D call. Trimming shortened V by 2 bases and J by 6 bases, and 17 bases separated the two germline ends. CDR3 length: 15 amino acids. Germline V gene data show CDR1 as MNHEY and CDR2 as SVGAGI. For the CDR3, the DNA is TGTGCCAGCAGTTACGGCACACGGACGTCTTTCGAGCAGTACTTC. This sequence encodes CASSYGTRTSFEQYF.

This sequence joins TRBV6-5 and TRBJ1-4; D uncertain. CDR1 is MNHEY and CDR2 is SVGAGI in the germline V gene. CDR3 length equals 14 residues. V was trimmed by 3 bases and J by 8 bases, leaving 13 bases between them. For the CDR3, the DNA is TGTGCCAGCAGTTATGGGGTAGGCTCGGAAAAACTGTTTTTT. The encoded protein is CASSYGVGSEKLFF.

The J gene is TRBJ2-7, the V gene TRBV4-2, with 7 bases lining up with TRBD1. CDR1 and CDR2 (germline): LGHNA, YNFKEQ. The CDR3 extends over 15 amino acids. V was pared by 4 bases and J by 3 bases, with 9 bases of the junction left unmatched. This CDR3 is CASSLRDSEFYEQYF. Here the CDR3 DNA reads TGTGCCAGCAGCCTCCGGGACAGTGAATTCTACGAGCAGTACTTC.

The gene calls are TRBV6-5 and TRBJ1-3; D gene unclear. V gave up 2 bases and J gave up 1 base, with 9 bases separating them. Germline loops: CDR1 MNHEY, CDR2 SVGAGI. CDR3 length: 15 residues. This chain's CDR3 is CASSYRSLSGNTIYF. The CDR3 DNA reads TGTGCCAGCAGTTACAGAAGTTTATCTGGAAACACCATATATTTT.

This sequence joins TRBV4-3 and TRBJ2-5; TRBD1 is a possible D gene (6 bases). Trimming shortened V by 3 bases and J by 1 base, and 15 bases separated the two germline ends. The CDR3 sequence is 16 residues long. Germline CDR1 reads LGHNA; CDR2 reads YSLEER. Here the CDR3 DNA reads TGCGCCAGCAGCCAGGTACAGGGAGCCCTCCAAGAGACCCAGTACTTC. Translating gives CASSQVQGALQETQYF.

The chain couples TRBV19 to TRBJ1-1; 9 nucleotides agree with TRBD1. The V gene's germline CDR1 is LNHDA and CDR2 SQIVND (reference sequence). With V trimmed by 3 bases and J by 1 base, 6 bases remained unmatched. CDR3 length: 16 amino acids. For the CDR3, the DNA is TGTGCCAGTAGTATGTCGGGGACAGGGACGAACACTGAAGCTTTCTTT. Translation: CASSMSGTGTNTEAFF.

The CDR3 DNA reads TGTGCCAGCAGCTTAGACTTTTCGACTAGCGGGAGTAGTGGTGAGCAGTTCTTC. Translation gives CASSLDFSTSGSSGEQFF. The gene calls are TRBV7-9 and TRBJ2-1, with 12 bases matching TRBD2. Trimming cost V 1 base and J 9 bases; bases outside gene matches: 13. The CDR3 is 18 amino acids. Germline assignment: CDR1 SEHNR and CDR2 FQNEAQ (reference sequence).

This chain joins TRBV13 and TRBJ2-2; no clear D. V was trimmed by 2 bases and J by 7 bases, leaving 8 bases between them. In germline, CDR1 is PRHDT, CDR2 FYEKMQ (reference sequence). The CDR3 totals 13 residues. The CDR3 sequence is CASSLWGNGELFF. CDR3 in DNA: TGTGCCAGCAGCTTATGGGGAAACGGGGAGCTGTTTTTT.

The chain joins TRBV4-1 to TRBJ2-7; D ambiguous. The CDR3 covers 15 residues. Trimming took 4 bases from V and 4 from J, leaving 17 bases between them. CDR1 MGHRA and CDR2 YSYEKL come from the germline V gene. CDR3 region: CASSPAPAVTYEQYF. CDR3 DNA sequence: TGCGCCAGCAGCCCGGCCCCGGCAGTTACTTACGAGCAGTACTTC.

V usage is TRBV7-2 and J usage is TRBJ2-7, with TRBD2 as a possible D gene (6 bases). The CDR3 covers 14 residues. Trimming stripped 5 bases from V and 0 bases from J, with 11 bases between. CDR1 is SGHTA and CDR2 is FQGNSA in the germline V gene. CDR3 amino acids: CASSLTDYSYEQYF. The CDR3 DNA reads TGTGCCAGCAGCCTCACGGACTACTCCTACGAGCAGTACTTC.

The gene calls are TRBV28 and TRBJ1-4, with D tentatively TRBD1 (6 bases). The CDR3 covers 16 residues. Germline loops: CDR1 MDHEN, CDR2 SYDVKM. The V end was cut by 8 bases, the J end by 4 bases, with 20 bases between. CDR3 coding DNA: TGTGCCAGCGGATTGGGGGGGGGCGCGTATAATGAAAAACTGTTTTTT. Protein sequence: CASGLGGGAYNEKLFF.

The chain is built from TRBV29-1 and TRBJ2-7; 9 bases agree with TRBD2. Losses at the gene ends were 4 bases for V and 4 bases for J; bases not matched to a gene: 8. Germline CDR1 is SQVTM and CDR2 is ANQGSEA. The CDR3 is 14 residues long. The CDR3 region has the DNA TGCAGCGTTGTGAGTAGCGGGAGTGGTTACGAGCAGTACTTC. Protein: CSVVSSGSGYEQYF.

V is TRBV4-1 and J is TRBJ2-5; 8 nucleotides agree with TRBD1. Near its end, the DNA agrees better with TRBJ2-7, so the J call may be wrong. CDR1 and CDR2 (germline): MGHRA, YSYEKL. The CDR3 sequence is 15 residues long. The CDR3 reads CASSQEGTGPAEQYF. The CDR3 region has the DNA TGCGCCAGCAGCCAAGAAGGGACAGGCCCTGCCGAGCAGTACTTC.

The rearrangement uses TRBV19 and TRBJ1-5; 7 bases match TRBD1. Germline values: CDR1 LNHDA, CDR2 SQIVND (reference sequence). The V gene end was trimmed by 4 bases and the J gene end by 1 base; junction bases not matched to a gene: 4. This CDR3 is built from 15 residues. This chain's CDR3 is CASSTTGASNQPQHF. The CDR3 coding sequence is TGTGCCAGTAGTACTACAGGGGCAAGCAATCAGCCCCAGCATTTT.

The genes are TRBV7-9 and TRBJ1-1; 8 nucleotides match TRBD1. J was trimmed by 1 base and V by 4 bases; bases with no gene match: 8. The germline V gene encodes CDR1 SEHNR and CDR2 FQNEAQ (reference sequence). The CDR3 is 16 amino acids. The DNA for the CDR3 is TGTGCCAGCAGCTCAAGACCCGGGACAGGGAACACTGAAGCTTTCTTT. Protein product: CASSSRPGTGNTEAFF.

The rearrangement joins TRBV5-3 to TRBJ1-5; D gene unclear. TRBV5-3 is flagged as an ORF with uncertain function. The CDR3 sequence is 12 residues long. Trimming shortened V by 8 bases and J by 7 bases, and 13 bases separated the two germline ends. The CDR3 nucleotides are TGTGCCAGCAGTCCTGATTACCAGCCCCAGCATTTT. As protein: CASSPDYQPQHF.

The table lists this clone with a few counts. The CDR3 reads CASGLAGFRAFF. The CDR3 DNA reads TGTGCTAGTGGTTTGGCGGGGTTTCGAGCTTTCTTT. This chain links TRBV12-5 with TRBJ1-1; D is unclear. Per germline, CDR1 LGHNT and CDR2 FRNRAP. The CDR3 loop spans 12 amino acids. Trimming stripped 1 base from V and 10 bases from J, with 10 bases between.

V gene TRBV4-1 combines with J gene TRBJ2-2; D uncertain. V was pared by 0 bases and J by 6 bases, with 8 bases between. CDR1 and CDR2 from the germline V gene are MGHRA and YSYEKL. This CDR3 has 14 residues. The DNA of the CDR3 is TGCGCCAGCAGCCAAGAACTAAGCCCCGGGGAGCTGTTTTTT. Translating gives CASSQELSPGELFF.